This passage covers 18 T cell receptor beta chains from one sample sequenced in a study of cytomegalovirus exposure and HLA in healthy donors. The primer mix had 60 Vbeta and 13 Jbeta primers. Here immunoSEQ multiplex PCR was the method, and the copy in TCRdb shows in-frame clones only, minus some. The table records roughly 120,000 clones, around 80% of them present only once. The sequencing sample was made of PBMCs. The receptors stem from a woman in her sixties in good health and CMV-seropositive.

This sequence joins TRBV7-2 and TRBJ2-7; D is ambiguous. CDR1 and CDR2 from the germline V gene are SGHTA and FQGNSA. The length of the CDR3 is 12 residues. V was cut by 4 bases and J by 5 bases, with 9 bases left in between. CDR3 region: CASSYYTDEQYF. The CDR3 bases are TGTGCCAGCAGCTACTACACGGACGAGCAGTACTTC. Variable domain in full (rest from reference TRBV7-2 and TRBJ2-7): GAGVSQSPSNKVTEKGKDVELRCDPISGHTALYWYRQSLGQGLEFLIYFQGNSAPDKSGLPSDRFSAERTGGSVSTLTIQRTQQEDSAVYLCASSYYTDEQYFGPGTRLTVT.

The CDR3 spells CASSPGQTGNYEQYF. CDR3 sequence (DNA): TGTGCCAGCAGCCCAGGGCAGACAGGGAACTACGAGCAGTACTTC. The chain combines TRBV7-3 with TRBJ2-7, with TRBD1 matching 7 bases. CDR1 and CDR2 from the germline V gene are SGHTA and FQGTGA. V dropped 5 bases and J dropped 3; count of bases not matched to a gene: 10. The CDR3 runs to 15 residues.

The chain carries TRBV29-1 and TRBJ1-2; unclear D gene. CDR3 length: 14 amino acids. Germline V CDR1 and CDR2: SQVTM, ANQGSEA. V shed 7 bases and J shed 4 bases, with 19 bases lying between them. For the CDR3, the DNA is TGCAGCGCTTCATATGCGGGCGGCCGCTATGGCTACACCTTC. Its translation: CSASYAGGRYGYTF.

The sample holds one count of this clone. The chain recombines TRBV9 with TRBJ2-1; 10 nucleotides match TRBD2. The ends lost 0 bases at V and 5 bases at J; junction bases unmatched: 8. Germline V gene data show CDR1 as SGDLS and CDR2 as YYNGEE. The CDR3 is 17 residues long. CDR3 sequence: CASSVGGLAGVDNEQFF. In nucleotides, the CDR3 is TGTGCCAGCAGCGTAGGAGGGCTAGCGGGAGTGGACAATGAGCAGTTCTTC.

The chain has TRBV30 and TRBJ2-5, with 12 bases aligning to TRBD2. The CDR3 runs 16 residues. CDR1 GTSNPN and CDR2 SVGIG come from the germline V gene (reference sequence). The ends lost 4 bases at V and 6 bases at J; junction bases unmatched: 12. The CDR3 sequence is CAWNPSGGAWDKTQYF. In DNA, the CDR3 is TGTGCCTGGAACCCTAGCGGGGGGGCCTGGGATAAGACCCAGTACTTC.

This chain links TRBV4-2 with TRBJ2-5, with D possibly being TRBD2 (6 bases). The V and J ends lost 0 bases and 5 bases respectively, with 10 bases between them. Germline CDR1 and CDR2: LGHNA and YNFKEQ. This CDR3 has 14 residues. The CDR3 here is CASSQDREVETQYF. Here the CDR3 DNA reads TGTGCCAGCAGCCAAGATAGGGAGGTTGAGACCCAGTACTTC.

CDR3 nucleotides: TGTGCCAGCAGCACCGACAGGGGCAATCAGCCCCAGCATTTT. Translated: CASSTDRGNQPQHF. V gene TRBV7-9 combines with J gene TRBJ1-5; 7 nucleotides match TRBD1. Germline V gives CDR1 SEHNR, CDR2 FQNEAQ (reference sequence). This CDR3 is built from 14 residues. V shed 5 bases, J shed 2 bases, and the junction held 3 bases outside the gene matches.

V usage is TRBV19 and J usage is TRBJ2-3, with D unresolved. Germline assignment: CDR1 LNHDA and CDR2 SQIVND (reference sequence). The V end was cut by 4 bases, the J end by 4 bases, with 3 bases between. The CDR3 is 11 amino acids. The DNA of the CDR3 is TGTGCCAGTAGTACCTCAGATACGCAGTATTTT. Its protein is CASSTSDTQYF.

CDR3 sequence reads: CAWSLVGGFTEAFF. Written as DNA, the CDR3 is TGTGCCTGGTCACTAGTCGGGGGGTTCACTGAAGCTTTCTTT. The chain links TRBV30 to TRBJ1-1; weak D call: TRBD1 (5 bases). V lost 5 bases, J lost 4 bases, and 17 bases lay in between. Germline V gene sequence: CDR1 GTSNPN, CDR2 SVGIG (reference sequence). CDR3 length: 14 residues.

This chain joins TRBV6-1 and TRBJ1-6, with D uncertain. This CDR3 comprises 15 residues. Germline lookup yields CDR1 MNHNS and CDR2 SASEGT. The V gene lost 7 bases and the J gene lost 5 bases, with 15 bases spanning the gap. CDR3 residues: CASIDSRVNNSPLHF. CDR3 in DNA: TGTGCCAGCATCGACTCCCGGGTAAATAATTCACCCCTCCACTTT.

This chain links TRBV11-1 with TRBJ1-2; 11 positions match TRBD1. Germline V lookup: CDR1 SGHAT, CDR2 FQDESV (reference sequence). CDR3 size: 15 residues. V trimming: 5 bases; J trimming: 4 bases; junction bases outside the gene matches: 6. CDR3 coding DNA: TGTGCCAGCAGCCAACCGGGACAGGGGGTCTATGGCTACACCTTC. Its protein product is CASSQPGQGVYGYTF.

The count of this clone is one. This rearrangement joins TRBV7-9 to TRBJ2-5; D not resolved. The J call may not be correct, given that the DNA end is closer to TRBJ2-7. Germline V gives CDR1 SEHNR, CDR2 FQNEAQ (reference sequence). The CDR3 runs 11 residues. The DNA for the CDR3 is TGTGCCAGCAGCTTTAACTACGAGCAGTACTTC. As protein: CASSFNYEQYF.

A single count supports this clone. The V and J genes are TRBV5-4 and TRBJ1-4, with 8 bases fitting TRBD1. CDR3 length: 14 residues. Germline lookup yields CDR1 SGHNT and CDR2 YYREEE (reference sequence). V lost 4 bases to trimming and J lost 8 bases; unmatched junction nucleotides: 7. In DNA, the CDR3 is TGTGCCAGCAGCATAGGACAGGGATACGAAAAACTGTTTTTT. Translation gives CASSIGQGYEKLFF.

The chain is built from TRBV5-4 and TRBJ1-3; D remains ambiguous. V was shortened by 5 bases and J by 0 bases, with 9 bases between the two germline ends. The CDR3 spans 14 residues. Per the germline V gene, CDR1 is SGHNT and CDR2 is YYREEE (reference sequence). CDR3 nucleotides: TGTGCCAGCAGACAAGACATCTCTGGAAACACCATATATTTT. It yields the protein CASRQDISGNTIYF.

This chain connects TRBV19 to TRBJ1-2; D is possibly TRBD1 (5 bases). Per germline, CDR1 LNHDA and CDR2 SQIVND (reference sequence). The CDR3 has 12 residues. V dropped 4 bases and J dropped 4 bases, with 7 bases sitting between them. CDR3: CASSTDSYGYTF. The DNA for the CDR3 is TGTGCCAGTAGTACCGACAGCTATGGCTACACCTTC.

The chain is built from TRBV27 and TRBJ1-4, with unresolved D. CDR1 and CDR2 (germline): MNHEY, SMNVEV (reference sequence). The CDR3 consists of 16 residues. Deletions cut 0 bases from V and 8 bases from J, with 16 bases between. CDR3 in amino acids: CASSLSRPLMGEKLFF. CDR3 DNA sequence: TGTGCCAGCAGTTTATCCCGCCCCCTCATGGGCGAAAAACTGTTTTTT.

The rearrangement links TRBV10-3 to TRBJ2-4; D is possibly TRBD2 (7 bases). CDR3 size: 14 residues. Trimming took off 8 bases at V and 3 bases at J, with 14 bases between the two ends. Germline CDR1 and CDR2: ENHRY and SYGVKD. CDR3 loop: CAIAGAFDKNIQYF. The CDR3 DNA reads as TGTGCCATCGCGGGGGCATTCGACAAAAACATTCAGTACTTC.

The chain uses TRBV18 and TRBJ2-7, with 7 positions matching TRBD2. Germline CDR1 KGHSH, CDR2 LQKENI. With V trimmed by 3 bases and J by 4 bases, 6 bases remained unmatched. The CDR3 sequence is 14 residues long. CDR3 in amino acids: CASSPVSGRYEQYF. The CDR3 nucleotides are TGTGCCAGCTCACCGGTTAGCGGGCGGTACGAGCAGTACTTC.